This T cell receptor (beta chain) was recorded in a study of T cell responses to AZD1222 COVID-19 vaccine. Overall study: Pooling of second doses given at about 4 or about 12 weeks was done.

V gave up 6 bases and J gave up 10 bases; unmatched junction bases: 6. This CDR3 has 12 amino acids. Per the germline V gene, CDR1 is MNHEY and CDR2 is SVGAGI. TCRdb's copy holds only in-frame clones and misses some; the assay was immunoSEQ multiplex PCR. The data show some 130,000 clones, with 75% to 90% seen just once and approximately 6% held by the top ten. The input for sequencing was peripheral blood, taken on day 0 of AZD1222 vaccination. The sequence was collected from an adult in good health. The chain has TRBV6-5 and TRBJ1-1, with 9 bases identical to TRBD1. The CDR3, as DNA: TGTGCCAGCAGCCCCGGGACAGGGAGAGCTTTCTTT. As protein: CASSPGTGRAFF.